The T cell receptor (beta chain) under discussion was sequenced for a study of beta chain features in type 1 diabetes (dated by TCRdb to between 2018 and 2020). With regard to the full study: Mean age, gender distribution, total cell number and subset yield did not differ between patients and healthy donors. In the study, TCRB repertoires of sorted circulating CD4+ T cell subsets from recently diagnosed type 1 diabetes patients were compared with those of matched healthy donors. Regulatory and stem cell-like memory subsets were isolated from only 8 patients and 8 healthy donors, whereas naive and central memory subsets came from all 28 donors. A total of 90 million to 120 million sorted cells were examined across all samples, and a strong correlation was observed between cell number per subset and RNA yield.

The High Capacity cDNA Reverse Transcription Kit was used to reverse transcribe all of the isolated RNA, meaning that expressed TCRB transcripts were what got sequenced. Deep immunoSEQ sequencing was performed on naive, central memory and regulatory T cell samples, with an average of about 3.6 million total reads per sample. After sorted cells were lysed in RLT buffer, RNA was extracted with DNase-treated RNeasy Micro or Mini kits, with the choice depending on cell number. To prevent cross-contamination, each cell subset was processed individually, whereas patient and healthy donor samples were processed jointly. TCRB sequences were amplified from cDNA with the immunoSEQ multiplex PCR, producing 87-bp fragments spanning the CDR3 region. The amplicons were sequenced using the Illumina HiSeq platform. The source study handled its data this way. PCR bias was corrected computationally using synthetic template baselines, and reads within Hamming distance 2 were collapsed, with unmergeable singletons discarded. By aligning reads against IMGT, V, D and J genes, CDR3 length, and insertions or deletions at six rearrangement sites were assigned. Within each subset, clonotype counts were normalized to sorted cell number, after which true diversity and Gini coefficients were computed with the tcR R package. The overlap coefficient, calculated on TCRB nucleotide sequences, was used to measure repertoire sharing. Out-of-frame TCRB sequences from naive cells were analyzed to stand in for the pre-selection repertoire. What TCRdb holds here is the immuneACCESS table cut down to in-frame rearrangements. Part of the clones is not present; checked against another copy, under half of the missing clones reflect an unresolved V gene, and the others are unexplained. From that table come the V and J calls and clone size; the DNA was used to work out D and trimming. The sample table lists a few hundred thousand clones, roughly 12% of them with a count of one. Of the sample, around 0.02% falls within the top ten clones.

This clone was detected only a few times. The clone's antigen remains unknown. Per-nucleotide qualities are absent, and no much larger clonotype sits a single base away. From each donor, a single peripheral blood sample of around 120 mL on average was drawn into heparinised tubes. A BD FACSAria II was used to sort naive, central memory, regulatory and stem cell-like memory CD4+ T cells with a panel that included CD45RO, CCR7, CD25, CD127, CD95 and CD27. A purity above 95% was achieved for all sorted populations. PBMCs were isolated immediately by Lymphoprep density gradient centrifugation and stained directly without culture. Samples were stained and sorted in pairs, with one healthy donor and one patient per experiment, so that batch effects were minimized. What the study reported, not specific to this receptor: Because cDNA rather than genomic DNA was sequenced, highly expressing activated cells could have been over-represented, although no difference in activation and CD3 levels was found between groups. In all four CD4+ subsets, TCRB CDR3 length was moderately but significantly shorter in type 1 diabetes patients. Shorter templates might be favored by PCR, yet because patient and control samples were amplified and corrected together, any such skew would affect both groups equally. The naive, central memory and regulatory TCRB repertoires appeared to resemble one another more closely among patients than among healthy donors. Only small numbers of individuals were included in the HLA sub-analyses, which left unresolved whether HLA type had any influence on TCRB rearrangement. Fewer insertions and more nucleotide deletions at VDJ recombination sites were observed in patients with type 1 diabetes, implying thymic rearrangement abnormalities.

Trimming takes 1 base from V and 3 bases from J, and the germline ends sit 9 bases apart. From the germline V gene, CDR1 is MNHNS and CDR2 is SASEGT. The CDR3 spans 14 residues, from the cysteine through the phenylalanine. The CDR3 DNA has 42 bases and is translated from base 1. The sequence was collected from a man between 18 and 29 years old in good health. The chain employs TRBV6-1 and TRBJ2-5, with TRBD1 perhaps the D gene, on 5 matching bases. Material for sequencing was naive CD4+ T cells from blood. Reading the label with the study, this specimen's cell subset or site is: true naive CD4+ T cells. The CDR3 corresponds to CASSEGGAEETQYF. The DNA sequence is given as TGTGCCAGCAGTGAAGGTGGGGCGGAAGAGACCCAGTACTTC.